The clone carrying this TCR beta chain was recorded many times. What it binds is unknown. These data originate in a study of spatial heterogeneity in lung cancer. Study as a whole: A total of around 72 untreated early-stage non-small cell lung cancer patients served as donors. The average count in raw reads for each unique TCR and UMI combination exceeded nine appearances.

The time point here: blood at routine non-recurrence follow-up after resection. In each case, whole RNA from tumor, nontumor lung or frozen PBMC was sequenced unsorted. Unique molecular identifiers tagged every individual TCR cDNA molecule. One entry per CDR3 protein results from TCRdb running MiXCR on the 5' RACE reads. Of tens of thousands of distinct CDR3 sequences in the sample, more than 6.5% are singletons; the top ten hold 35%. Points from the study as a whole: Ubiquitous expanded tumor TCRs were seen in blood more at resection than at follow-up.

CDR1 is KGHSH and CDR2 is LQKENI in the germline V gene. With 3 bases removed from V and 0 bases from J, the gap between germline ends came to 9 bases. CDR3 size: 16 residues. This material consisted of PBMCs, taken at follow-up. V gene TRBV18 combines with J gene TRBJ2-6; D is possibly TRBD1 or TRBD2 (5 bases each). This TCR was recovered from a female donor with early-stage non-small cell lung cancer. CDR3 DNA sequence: TGTGCCAGCTCACCGGGACCTCTCTCTGGGGCCAACGTCCTGACTTTC. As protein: CASSPGPLSGANVLTF. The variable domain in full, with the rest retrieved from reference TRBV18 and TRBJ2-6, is NAGVMQNPRHLVRRRGQEARLRCSPMKGHSHVYWYRQLPEEGLKFMVYLQKENIIDESGMPKERFSAEFPKEGPSILRIQQVVRGDSAAYFCASSPGPLSGANVLTFGAGSRLTVL.